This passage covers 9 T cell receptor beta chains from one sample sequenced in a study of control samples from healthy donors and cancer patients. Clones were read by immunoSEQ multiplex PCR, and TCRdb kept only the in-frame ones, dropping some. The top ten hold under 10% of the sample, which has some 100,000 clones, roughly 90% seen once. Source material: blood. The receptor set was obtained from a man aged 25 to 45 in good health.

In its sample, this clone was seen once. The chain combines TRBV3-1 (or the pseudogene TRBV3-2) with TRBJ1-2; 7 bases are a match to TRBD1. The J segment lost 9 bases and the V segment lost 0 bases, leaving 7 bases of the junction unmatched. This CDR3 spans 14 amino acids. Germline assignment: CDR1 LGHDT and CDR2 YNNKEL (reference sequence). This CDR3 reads CASSQEGGGGRYTF. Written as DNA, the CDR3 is TGTGCCAGCAGCCAAGAAGGGGGAGGGGGCCGCTACACCTTC.

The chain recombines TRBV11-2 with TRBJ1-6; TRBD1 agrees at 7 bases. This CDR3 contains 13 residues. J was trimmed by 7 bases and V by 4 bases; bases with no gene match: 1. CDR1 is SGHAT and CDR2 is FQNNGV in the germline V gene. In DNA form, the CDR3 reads TGTGCCAGCAGCTGGACAGGCAATTCACCCCTCCACTTT. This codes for CASSWTGNSPLHF.

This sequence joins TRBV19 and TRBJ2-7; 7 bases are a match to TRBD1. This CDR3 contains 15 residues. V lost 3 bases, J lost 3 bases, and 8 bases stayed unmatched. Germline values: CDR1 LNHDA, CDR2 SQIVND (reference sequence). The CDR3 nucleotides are TGTGCCAGTAGTATCGGCCCCTGGACAGGCTACGAGCAGTACTTC. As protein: CASSIGPWTGYEQYF.

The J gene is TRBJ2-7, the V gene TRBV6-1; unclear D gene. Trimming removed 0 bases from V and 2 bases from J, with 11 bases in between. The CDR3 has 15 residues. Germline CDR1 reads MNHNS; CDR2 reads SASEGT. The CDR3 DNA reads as TGTGCCAGCAGTGAAGCGCTAAAGGGCCCCTACGAGCAGTACGTC. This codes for CASSEALKGPYEQYV.

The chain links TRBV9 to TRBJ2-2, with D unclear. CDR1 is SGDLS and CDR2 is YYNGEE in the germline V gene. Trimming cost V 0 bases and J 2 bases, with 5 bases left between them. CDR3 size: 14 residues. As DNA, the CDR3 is TGTGCCAGCAGCGTAGATCCCAACACCGGGGAGCTGTTTTTT. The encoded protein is CASSVDPNTGELFF.

The CDR3 DNA reads TGTGCCAGCTCGCTTGTTGGGGACACCATATATTTT. Translated, it gives CASSLVGDTIYF. This chain connects TRBV6-5 to TRBJ1-3; D uncertain. Germline V gives CDR1 MNHEY, CDR2 SVGAGI. This CDR3 has 12 residues. The ends were cut back, 8 bases at V and 8 bases at J, with 13 bases in the middle.

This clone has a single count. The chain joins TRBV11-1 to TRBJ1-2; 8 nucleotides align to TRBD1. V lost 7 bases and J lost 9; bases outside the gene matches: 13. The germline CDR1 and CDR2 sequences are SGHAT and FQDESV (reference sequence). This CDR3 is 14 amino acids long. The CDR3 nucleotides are TGTGCCAGCACCCAGGGGGGACAGGCGAAGAGCTACACCTTC. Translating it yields CASTQGGQAKSYTF.

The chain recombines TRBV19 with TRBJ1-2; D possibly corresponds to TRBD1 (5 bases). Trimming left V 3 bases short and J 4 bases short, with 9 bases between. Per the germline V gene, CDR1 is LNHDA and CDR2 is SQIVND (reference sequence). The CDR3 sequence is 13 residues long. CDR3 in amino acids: CASSIWGIYGYTF. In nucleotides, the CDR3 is TGTGCCAGTAGTATCTGGGGGATCTATGGCTACACCTTC. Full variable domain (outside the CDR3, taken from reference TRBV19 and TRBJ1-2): DGGITQSPKYLFRKEGQNVTLSCEQNLNHDAMYWYRQDPGQGLRLIYYSQIVNDFQKGDIAEGYSVSREKKESFPLTVTSAQKNPTAFYLCASSIWGIYGYTFGSGTRLTVV.

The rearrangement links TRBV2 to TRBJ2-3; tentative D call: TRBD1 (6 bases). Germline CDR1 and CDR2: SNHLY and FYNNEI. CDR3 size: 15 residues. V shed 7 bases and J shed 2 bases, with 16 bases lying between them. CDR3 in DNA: TGTGCCAGCAAGGGGGAAAGGGTGAACACAGATACGCAGTATTTT. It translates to CASKGERVNTDTQYF.